This T cell receptor (beta chain) was observed in a study of blood T cells in healthy people across ages (dated by TCRdb to the mid-2010s). At the level of the whole study: In model experiments, template switching captured about one uniquely barcoded TCR beta cDNA molecule for every two T cells. Age-related changes in TCR beta repertoire diversity were measured in the study by deep sequencing normalized with unique cDNA molecular identifiers. Donors were grouped into four age groups: young (average about 15 years), middle-aged (about 40), aged (around 60) and long-lived (roughly 80). Using the same blood draw, the study looked at two additional independent replicas of 1 million unique cDNA reads for two donors, one aged 18 to 30 and the other aged 80 or older. To avoid experimental bias, donors of different ages were spread randomly across the sequencing lanes. Overall results and qualifications from the work: Donor CMV infection status was unknown, potentially confounding age-related changes in expanded clonotypes. Since profiling was done on bulk unsorted PBMCs, naive and antigen-experienced compartments could not be conclusively compared. The long-lived group showed more naive CD4+ T cells, fewer expanded clones and increased TCR diversity than the aged group, suggesting age selection. As age increased, observed TCR beta diversity per million T cells dropped in a roughly linear way, and a significant reduction was already evident by age 40. There was a strong correlation between observed TCR beta diversity and the percentage of naive T cells measured by flow cytometry. Estimates of total diversity based on one million sequenced T cells were regarded as lower bounds and as underestimates.

This clonotype occurred many times. What antigen it recognizes has not been identified. No clone much larger than this one lies a single base away; base qualities are absent. Preparation of the library involved 5' RACE. TCRdb records Illumina HiSeq 2500 as the sequencer. A second roughly 7 to 12 cycle PCR used a sample-barcoded 5' primer and a J-beta primer mix. A unique molecular identifier was introduced onto each TCR beta cDNA molecule by a template-switch 5' adaptor carrying 12 random nucleotides. Each sample yielded at least 3 million CDR3-containing paired-end reads. The Mint cDNA synthesis kit, primed by a TRBC-specific oligonucleotide, was used to synthesize first-strand cDNA from all RNA. After uracil-DNA glycosylase treatment, a first 18-cycle PCR used universal primers M1SS and BC2_uni_R on all cDNA. In the source study's methods: For normalization, 1 million high-quality reads, each with a distinct molecular identifier, were randomly selected from each sample. Instead of being binned into consensus sequences, reads that shared molecular identifiers were thrown out. MiTCR, with a Q25 quality threshold and the strictest error-elimination algorithm, was used for CDR3 identification, clonotype clustering and error correction. A nonparametric unseen species model with Euler transformation was used to estimate lower-bound total TCR beta diversity. The public reads were reprocessed in TCRdb via fastp at Q25 and MiXCR, keeping in-frame beta chains. Under each unique CDR3 protein, matching rows form one entry showing the most common genes and DNA. These V and J calls are TCRdb output, not the study's own analysis. The sample includes approximately 1,000,000 distinct CDR3 sequences, with 45% observed a single time. Clones ranked in the top ten supply approximately 17% of the sample.

The donors were 40 or so Caucasian individuals from Russia, aged roughly 6 to 100 years, who were systemically healthy. About 9.1 milliliters of peripheral blood were collected from each donor into EDTA-treated Vacutainer tubes. Ficoll-Paque density-gradient centrifugation was used to isolate PBMCs, with at least 6.5 million per sample. Total RNA, at least 6 micrograms per sample, was extracted from PBMCs with Trizol reagent. Naive CD45RAhigh/CD27high T cell percentages were measured by flow cytometry on a PBMC aliquot from every donor. Per the germline V gene (reference sequence), MNHEY is the CDR1 and SMNVEV is the CDR2. The CDR3 holds 11 amino acids from the cysteine to the phenylalanine. The DNA shown is the 33-base CDR3, in frame from base 1. V drops 5 bases and J drops 7 bases, leaving 9 bases in between.

This clonotype was obtained from a woman aged 60-75 years in good health. The chain uses TRBV27 and TRBJ2-7, with a weak D call of TRBD2 (5 bases match). The sample comprised blood. The sequenced DNA: TGTGCCAGCAGTAACCTAGCAGAGCAGTACTTC. The resulting protein is CASSNLAEQYF.